The entry below gives a single T cell receptor beta chain sequence along with its context. This specimen belongs to a study of blood T cell repertoires in COVID-19. Profiled with immunoSEQ multiplex PCR; TCRdb holds only in-frame clones, not every one. Of 22,000 or so clones detected, more than 70% appear once; the ten largest clones hold around a tenth. In germline, CDR1 is MNHNY, CDR2 SVGAGI (reference sequence). Trimming at V came to 2 bases and at J to 7 bases, leaving 4 bases not matched to a gene. This CDR3 comprises 14 residues. Material: peripheral blood. This receptor was taken from a human donor in a cohort sampled during active COVID-19. The donor label of this sample is uncertain. The chain recombines TRBV6-6 with TRBJ1-4, with 7 bases identical to TRBD1. CDR3 sequence reads: CASSYGQGGEKLFF. The CDR3 DNA reads TGTGCCAGCAGTTACGGGCAGGGGGGTGAAAAACTGTTTTTT.